This is a list of T cell receptor beta chains from one sample in a study of T-cell reconstitution after alpha-beta-depleted transplantation in children. In TCRdb, the PCR reads were re-called with MiXCR into one record per CDR3 protein. The sample yields some 830,000 distinct CDR3 sequences, roughly 15% seen once. The sample here was PBMCs, mostly from graft donor cells, taken 360 days after TCRalphabeta/CD19-depleted stem cell transplant. The receptors were sampled from a male patient younger than 18 who had a stem cell transplant for acute lymphoblastic leukemia, so the T cells may come from the graft donor. Each CDR3 is given with its conserved first and last residue. A D gene is named only where the DNA matches it firmly. Rows may omit the clone size; those that give it use once, few, many or a size class.

TRBD1,TRBV5-1,NA,TRBJ1-1,CASSTLGQGRNTEAFF
NA,TRBV10-1,few,TRBJ2-7,CASSAAGQPYEQYF
TRBD2,TRBV5-1,many,TRBJ2-1,CASSLTLAGVNEQFF
NA,TRBV3-1,few,TRBJ2-3,CASSLIREPLTDTQYF
TRBD1,TRBV4-1,few,TRBJ2-2,CASIPTTGTGNTGELFF
TRBD2,TRBV2,few,TRBJ2-1,CASSDPRSGTSSAEQFF
NA,TRBV4-1,NA,TRBJ2-2,CASSQGPISATGELFF
NA,TRBV2,few,TRBJ2-7,CASSGITAISYEQYF
NA,TRBV4-1,many,TRBJ2-7,CASSQDRSYEQYF
NA,TRBV20-1,few,TRBJ1-1,CSAINRVMNTEAFF
TRBD2,TRBV7-9,NA,TRBJ2-1,CASSPRIGLANEQFF
NA,TRBV5-8,NA,TRBJ2-5,CASSLGLAYF
NA,TRBV5-5,few,TRBJ2-1,CASSLYHGQPINDEQFF
NA,TRBV5-1,NA,TRBJ2-1,CASVAGRVGNEQFF
NA,TRBV11-2,NA,TRBJ2-5,CASSFSSTKETQYF
NA,TRBV13,NA,TRBJ1-1,CASSFTQDRTNTEAFF
NA,TRBV9,NA,TRBJ1-2,CASSVHGTGSGYTF
TRBD2,TRBV12-3/TRBV12-4,few,TRBJ2-1,CASSFSLARNEQFF
NA,TRBV12-3/TRBV12-4,few,TRBJ2-1,CASRSGRGPYNEQFF
NA,TRBV29-1,many,TRBJ2-1,CSVGLRDTYDDEQFF
TRBD2,TRBV25-1,NA,TRBJ2-7,CASRGSGDSYEQYF
NA,TRBV24-1,NA,TRBJ2-1,CATTSPGGEQFF
TRBD1,TRBV24-1,few,TRBJ1-2,CATSGSDRVMRGYGYTF
TRBD1,TRBV11-2,few,TRBJ1-2,CASSPQDRVYGYTF
NA,TRBV27,few,TRBJ2-7,CASSLILSYEQYF
NA,TRBV5-1,few,TRBJ2-1,CASSVGASSYNEQFF
TRBD2,TRBV4-1,many,TRBJ2-7,CASSQGLAGGPPYEQYF
TRBD2,TRBV24-1,few,TRBJ2-5,CATRGTNQETQYF
NA,TRBV5-4,NA,TRBJ2-5,CASSSPGSDQETQYF
NA,TRBV4-2,NA,TRBJ1-1,CASSQEGVSEAFF
NA,TRBV12-3/TRBV12-4,NA,TRBJ2-3,CASSSQGGTDTQYF
NA,TRBV12-3/TRBV12-4,few,TRBJ2-5,CASSFNRVQETQYF
TRBD1,TRBV5-1,NA,TRBJ1-2,CASSLAEGQGFLNYGYTF
NA,TRBV7-9,NA,TRBJ1-1,CASTWGTEAFF
TRBD2,TRBV4-1,few,TRBJ2-2,CASSRGRATTNTGELFF
NA,TRBV4-1,few,TRBJ1-1,CASSPIRQSNTEAFF
TRBD2,TRBV27,NA,TRBJ2-3,CASSLGGRDTDTQYF
TRBD2,TRBV4-1,many,TRBJ2-7,CASSHPIAGGPYEQYF
TRBD2,TRBV24-1,few,TRBJ2-3,CATSDPTSGRGDTQYF
TRBD2,TRBV5-1,NA,TRBJ2-1,CASSLVAGAGSNEQFF
NA,TRBV5-6,NA,TRBJ1-1,CASSLTGLTEAFF
NA,TRBV5-1,few,TRBJ2-7,CASHQTGPGFYEQYF
TRBD2,TRBV27,NA,TRBJ2-3,CASSSSGRAGTDTQYF
NA,TRBV28,few,TRBJ1-2,CASGTVYGYTF
TRBD1,TRBV12-3/TRBV12-4,few,TRBJ2-5,CASSLSLQGARQETQYF